These 12 T cell receptor beta chains share one sample of origin, sequenced in a study of cytomegalovirus exposure and HLA in healthy donors. Use of 60 Vbeta and 13 Jbeta primers characterized the PCR. This table comes from immunoSEQ multiplex PCR, and its TCRdb copy is limited to in-frame clones, with some not included. The sample shows some 130,000 clones, approximately 80% of them seen only once. The sample consisted of PBMCs. These receptor sequences come from a man aged 45-65 years in good health and CMV-seronegative.

Notes on this clone: Other DNA variants within this sample encode the same CDR3. The chain recombines TRBV5-6 with TRBJ2-7; tentatively, D is TRBD2 (5 bases). CDR1 and CDR2 from the germline V gene are SGHDT and YYEEEE. Trimming pared 0 bases from V and 6 bases from J, leaving 7 bases between. The CDR3 runs 12 residues. The CDR3: CASSLVRGEQYF. The DNA for the CDR3 is TGTGCCAGCAGCTTGGTCCGGGGCGAGCAGTACTTC.

The chain uses TRBV7-9 and TRBJ2-7; D might be TRBD1 (6 bases). V was trimmed by 5 bases and J by 6 bases, leaving 14 bases between them. Germline values: CDR1 SEHNR, CDR2 FQNEAQ (reference sequence). CDR3 length equals 13 residues. CDR3: CASSTTGFFEQYF. The DNA for the CDR3 is TGTGCCAGCAGCACAACAGGGTTTTTCGAGCAGTACTTC. The full variable domain, in which reference TRBV7-9 and TRBJ2-7 provide the parts outside the CDR3, is DTGVSQNPRHKITKRGQNVTFRCDPISEHNRLYWYRQTLGQGPEFLTYFQNEAQLEKSRLLSDRFSAERPKGSFSTLEIQRTEQGDSAMYLCASSTTGFFEQYFGPGTRLTVT.

This chain connects TRBV30 to TRBJ1-1; D gene unclear. V dropped 1 base and J dropped 2 bases, with 8 bases sitting between them. This CDR3 has 13 residues. Germline V gene sequence: CDR1 GTSNPN, CDR2 SVGIG (reference sequence). The CDR3 DNA follows: TGTGCCTGGAGTGACGGGGAAAACACTGAAGCTTTCTTT. Protein product: CAWSDGENTEAFF.

V and J are TRBV11-2 and TRBJ1-6; tentative D call: TRBD1 (5 bases). V lost 5 bases and J 10 bases, leaving 15 bases between the germline ends. Germline loops: CDR1 SGHAT, CDR2 FQNNGV. The CDR3 covers 14 residues. The CDR3, as DNA: TGTGCCAGCAGCCTTCTGGGGCCAGACTCACCCCTCCACTTT. Translation: CASSLLGPDSPLHF.

The genes are TRBV7-9 and TRBJ2-7; 7 nucleotides match TRBD1. This CDR3 spans 14 amino acids. Germline V lookup: CDR1 SEHNR, CDR2 FQNEAQ (reference sequence). V lost 5 bases, J lost 3 bases, and 7 bases stayed unmatched. The CDR3 DNA is TGTGCCAGCAGCCCCCGGACAGGTGACTACGAGCAGTACTTC. Protein product: CASSPRTGDYEQYF.

The V gene is TRBV4-1, the J gene TRBJ1-2; TRBD1 is a possible D gene (5 bases). Trimming cost V 0 bases and J 2 bases, with 7 bases left between them. This CDR3 is 14 amino acids long. Germline loops: CDR1 MGHRA, CDR2 YSYEKL. The CDR3 coding sequence is TGCGCCAGCAGCCAAGAGCGGGGGAACTATGGCTACACCTTC. It yields the protein CASSQERGNYGYTF.

The chain uses TRBV2 and TRBJ1-2; D uncertain. V dropped 7 bases and J dropped 9 bases, with 15 bases sitting between them. The CDR3 has 12 residues. The V gene's germline CDR1 is SNHLY and CDR2 FYNNEI. The CDR3 bases are TGTGCCAGCATGGAGCCGGGGATTAGCTACACCTTC. The encoded protein is CASMEPGISYTF.

This clone came up a few times. This chain connects TRBV19 to TRBJ1-4; D gene ambiguous. Germline V gene lookup returns CDR1 LNHDA and CDR2 SQIVND (reference sequence). The V end lost 8 bases, the J end lost 6 bases, and 16 bases lay between the germline ends. This CDR3 has 14 amino acids. The CDR3 DNA sequence: TGTGCCAGTTTGGACGGAGGGTCTGATGAAAAACTGTTTTTT. This encodes CASLDGGSDEKLFF.

This clone has more than one count but fewer than ten. The chain joins TRBV30 to TRBJ1-6; D gene ambiguous. This CDR3 is 18 amino acids long. Per the germline V gene, CDR1 is GTSNPN and CDR2 is SVGIG (reference sequence). Deletions cut 2 bases from V and 0 bases from J, with 17 bases between. The CDR3 DNA follows: TGTGCCTGGAGTCGACCCCCAGGTCAGAGCTCCTATAATTCACCCCTCCACTTT. Its translation is CAWSRPPGQSSYNSPLHF.

The CDR3 spells CAISDQGAGNYGYTF. The CDR3 nucleotides are TGTGCCATCAGTGACCAGGGGGCGGGTAACTATGGCTACACCTTC. The chain combines TRBV10-3 with TRBJ1-2; 8 bases fit TRBD1. CDR1 is ENHRY, CDR2 SYGVKD, per germline. The CDR3 has 15 residues. The J segment lost 1 base and the V segment lost 3 bases, leaving 4 bases of the junction unmatched.

This chain links TRBV7-9 with TRBJ2-5; TRBD2 aligns across 9 bases. V gave up 4 bases and J gave up 5 bases; unmatched junction bases: 8. Germline CDR1 is SEHNR and CDR2 is FQNEAQ (reference sequence). The CDR3 has 15 amino acids. The CDR3 loop is CASSSGLALRETQYF. The CDR3, as DNA: TGTGCCAGCAGCTCGGGACTAGCATTGAGGGAGACCCAGTACTTC.

The chain is built from TRBV4-1 and TRBJ2-7; D possibly corresponds to TRBD2 (5 bases). Germline loops: CDR1 MGHRA, CDR2 YSYEKL. CDR3 length: 15 residues. V was trimmed by 3 bases and J by 0 bases, leaving 12 bases between them. The CDR3 bases are TGCGCCAGCAGCCATGGCTTTACTAGCTCCTACGAGCAGTACTTC. This encodes CASSHGFTSSYEQYF.